These 10 T cell receptor beta chains were all obtained from the same sample, sequenced in a study of neurological immune-mediated disorders. MiXCR, applied by TCRdb to the 5' RACE reads, yields one record per CDR3 protein. The table includes roughly 50,000 distinct CDR3 sequences, about 9.3% detected once. The specimen was PBMCs. All receptors derive from a man in his 70s with HTLV-1-associated myelopathy (HAM/TSP).

At least ten counts were recorded for this clonotype. The chain joins TRBV20-1 to TRBJ2-3; D remains unclear. CDR1 is DFQATT and CDR2 is SNEGSKA in the germline V gene (reference sequence). This CDR3 comprises 12 residues. CDR3 nucleotides: TGCAGACTGGAGATTCCAACAGATACGCAGTATTTT. It encodes CRLEIPTDTQYF.

There are many counts of this clonotype. J is TRBJ2-5 and V is TRBV24-1; no definite D call. CDR1 is KGHDR and CDR2 is SFDVKD in the germline V gene. Trimming took 4 bases from V and 5 from J, leaving 10 bases between them. CDR3 size: 13 residues. CDR3 loop: CATSDPGRETQYF. The CDR3, as DNA: TGTGCCACCAGTGACCCCGGCCGGGAGACCCAGTACTTC.

The sample holds many counts of this clonotype. The J gene is TRBJ2-1, the V gene TRBV20-1; 9 bases are a match to TRBD2. The germline CDR1 and CDR2 sequences are DFQATT and SNEGSKA (reference sequence). The J segment lost 5 bases and the V segment lost 0 bases, leaving 2 bases of the junction unmatched. CDR3 length equals 14 residues. In DNA form, the CDR3 reads TGCAGTGCTAGAGAAAGCGGGAGGAACAATGAGCAGTTCTTC. Encoded protein: CSARESGRNNEQFF.

In this sample, this clonotype turned up many times. V and J are TRBV7-9 and TRBJ2-5; 10 bases match TRBD1. The CDR3 loop spans 16 amino acids. V trimming: 4 bases; J trimming: 3 bases; junction bases outside the gene matches: 8. Germline CDR1 SEHNR, CDR2 FQNEAQ (reference sequence). CDR3 DNA sequence: TGTGCCAGCAGCTCCTCCTTGGGGACAGGGGAAGAGACCCAGTACTTC. Protein sequence: CASSSSLGTGEETQYF.

There are many counts of this clonotype. V gene TRBV20-1 combines with J gene TRBJ2-3; 8 nucleotides line up with TRBD2. The CDR3 totals 15 residues. Unmatched junction bases numbered 8, after V lost 2 bases and J lost 4 bases. Germline V gives CDR1 DFQATT, CDR2 SNEGSKA (reference sequence). CDR3: CSARQAGDGSDTQYF. As DNA, the CDR3 is TGCAGTGCTAGACAAGCGGGAGATGGTTCAGATACGCAGTATTTT.

In this sample, this clonotype turned up many times. The rearrangement uses TRBV15 and TRBJ2-7, with D unclear. CDR3 length: 13 residues. The V and J ends lost 4 bases and 6 bases respectively, with 13 bases between them. In germline, CDR1 is LNHNV, CDR2 YYDKDF (reference sequence). DNA of the CDR3: TGTGCCACCAGCACAAGGGCTCAGCGCGAGCAGTACTTC. Its protein product is CATSTRAQREQYF.

This clonotype was observed many times. The rearrangement uses TRBV5-5 and TRBJ2-5, with D uncertain. The germline V gene encodes CDR1 SGHKS and CDR2 YYEKEE (reference sequence). The CDR3 spans 15 residues. Trimming pared 0 bases from V and 1 base from J, leaving 10 bases between. This chain's CDR3 is CASSLAGAVQETQYF. The CDR3, as DNA: TGTGCCAGCAGCTTGGCCGGCGCGGTCCAAGAGACCCAGTACTTC.

This clonotype was seen repeatedly, ten times or more. The rearrangement links TRBV27 to TRBJ2-6; TRBD1 is a possible D gene (5 bases). The germline V gene encodes CDR1 MNHEY and CDR2 SMNVEV (reference sequence). V was trimmed by 6 bases and J by 0 bases, leaving 12 bases between them. This CDR3 contains 16 residues. The CDR3 DNA reads as TGTGCCAGCAGGCACATACAGGTCTCTGGGGCCAACGTCCTGACTTTC. Amino acids: CASRHIQVSGANVLTF.

This clonotype was seen ten or more times. The chain joins TRBV6-6 to TRBJ2-6; unclear D gene. The CDR3 contains 16 residues. The V and J ends lost 0 bases and 3 bases respectively, with 9 bases between them. CDR1 is MNHNY, CDR2 SVGAGI, per germline (reference sequence). CDR3 bases: TGTGCCAGCAGTTACTCGTCCCCCCGTGGGGCCAACGTCCTGACTTTC. This encodes CASSYSSPRGANVLTF.

V and J are TRBV19 and TRBJ2-3; TRBD2 might be the D (6 bases). V was clipped by 5 bases and J by 5 bases, with 20 bases between them. CDR1 LNHDA and CDR2 SQIVND come from the germline V gene (reference sequence). The CDR3 consists of 16 residues. For the CDR3, the DNA is TGTGCCAGTAGTTTGCCCGACGGGGGAGCTGGAGATACGCAGTATTTT. Its translation: CASSLPDGGAGDTQYF.